Given below is one TCR beta chain in context. The CDR3 runs 16 residues. Trimming stripped 5 bases from V and 0 bases from J, with 16 bases between. Germline CDR1 SGHVS, CDR2 FQNEAQ. This sample was taken from a study of technical replicates of blood from several donors. This table comes from immunoSEQ multiplex PCR, and its TCRdb copy is limited to in-frame clones, with some not included. In the table there are around 90,000 clones, 85% to 95% of which are singletons. The chain combines TRBV7-8 with TRBJ1-1, with D possibly being TRBD1 (6 bases). Sequenced: T cells isolated from PBMCs. This clonotype was sampled from a human donor in good health. The CDR3 sequence: CASSLTTGQMNTEAFF. The CDR3 bases are TGTGCCAGCAGCCTAACCACAGGACAGATGAACACTGAAGCTTTCTTT.